The following is a TCR beta chain sequence with its context. Its antigen is still unknown. Here immunoSEQ multiplex PCR was the method, and the copy in TCRdb shows in-frame clones only, minus some. The data show tens of thousands of clones, with 74% seen just once and 1.5% to 1.8% held by the top ten. This sample is drawn from a study of vaccination effects on CD4 cells after COVID-19. Before any sequencing was done, the ViraFEST assay used viral peptide pools to expand antigen-specific CD4+ T cells. A roughly 10-day culture period preceded the isolation of CD4+ T cells. Either the mRNA-1273 or the BNT162b2 vaccine was given to participants as two doses. IL-2 medium took the place of half the medium on both days 3 and 7. This CDR3 comprises 13 residues. Germline CDR1 MDHEN, CDR2 SYDVKM. Trimming removed 5 bases at V and 6 bases at J, with 12 bases between.

Source: CD4+ T cells from PBMCs cultured with HCoV-229E spike peptides, taken after COVID-19 vaccination. The V gene is TRBV28, the J gene TRBJ2-3; D is ambiguous. The origin of this receptor is a human donor who received a COVID-19 vaccine. The CDR3 DNA follows: TGTGCCAGCAGTCCTTACATGGGGGATACGCAGTATTTT. This translates into CASSPYMGDTQYF.